One and the same sample provided the 21 T cell receptor beta chains below, sequenced in a study of T cell responses to AZD1222 COVID-19 vaccine. Some clones are missing from TCRdb's copy, which holds only in-frame ones; the method was immunoSEQ multiplex PCR. Among some 110,000 clones, about nine tenths were seen once, and the ten largest hold 6.5% to 10%. Here the sequenced sample was peripheral blood, taken 28 days after the second AZD1222 dose. Receptors were obtained from an adult who received the AZD1222 COVID-19 vaccine.

V usage is TRBV7-3 and J usage is TRBJ1-2, with TRBD1 matching 8 bases. CDR3 size: 15 residues. Germline lookup yields CDR1 SGHTA and CDR2 FQGTGA. Losses at the gene ends were 0 bases for V and 7 bases for J; bases not matched to a gene: 7. The DNA of the CDR3 is TGTGCCAGCAGCTTAACTCAGGGGGCGAAGGGTGGCTACACCTTC. This gives the protein CASSLTQGAKGGYTF.

This clone was observed once. The chain links TRBV30 to TRBJ2-3, with TRBD2 identical over 9 bases. CDR3 length: 14 amino acids. The germline V gene encodes CDR1 GTSNPN and CDR2 SVGIG (reference sequence). V was pared by 0 bases and J by 6 bases, with 4 bases of the junction left unmatched. The CDR3 protein is CAWSVAGGGDTQYF. For the CDR3, the DNA is TGTGCCTGGAGTGTAGCGGGGGGCGGGGATACGCAGTATTTT.

The V call is TRBV6-2 or TRBV6-3, the J call TRBJ2-3; TRBD2 matches at 11 bases. The CDR3 has 14 residues. CDR1 and CDR2 from the germline V gene are MNHEY and SVGEGT. After removal of 6 bases from V and 3 bases from J, the junction contained 2 bases not matched to a gene. The CDR3 DNA is TGTGCCAGCAGACCTAGCGGGGGGACAGATACGCAGTATTTT. Amino acid sequence: CASRPSGGTDTQYF.

J is TRBJ2-7 and V is TRBV11-2; D is tentatively TRBD1 or TRBD2 (5 bases each). Germline CDR1 reads SGHAT; CDR2 reads FQNNGV. V lost 7 bases and J lost 4, with 11 bases in between. CDR3 length equals 12 residues. The CDR3 DNA sequence: TGTGCCAGCACGGGGCAAGGATACGAGCAGTACTTC. This encodes CASTGQGYEQYF. The entire variable domain, with the rest obtained from reference TRBV11-2 and TRBJ2-7, is as follows: EAGVAQSPRYKIIEKRQSVAFWCNPISGHATLYWYQQILGQGPKLLIQFQNNGVVDDSQLPKDRFSAERLKGVDSTLKIQPAKLEDSAVYLCASTGQGYEQYFGPGTRLTVT.

The V and J genes are TRBV15 and TRBJ1-2; D is unclear. V lost 6 bases to trimming and J lost 10 bases, with 12 bases between them. The length of the CDR3 is 11 residues. The germline V gene encodes CDR1 LNHNV and CDR2 YYDKDF (reference sequence). This CDR3 is CATSSFADYTF. CDR3 DNA sequence: TGTGCCACCAGTTCCTTTGCGGACTACACCTTC.

The chain uses TRBV7-3 and TRBJ1-1, with TRBD1 as a possible D gene (6 bases). CDR1 and CDR2 (germline): SGHTA, FQGTGA. The CDR3 extends over 14 amino acids. The V end lost 6 bases, the J end lost 1 base, and 12 bases lay between the germline ends. This CDR3 is CASSLEDRNTEAFF. In DNA form, the CDR3 reads TGTGCCAGCAGTCTAGAGGACAGGAACACTGAAGCTTTCTTT. Variable domain in full (rest from reference TRBV7-3 and TRBJ1-1): GAGVSQTPSNKVTEKGKYVELRCDPISGHTALYWYRQSLGQGPEFLIYFQGTGAADDSGLPNDRFFAVRPEGSVSTLKIQRTERGDSAVYLCASSLEDRNTEAFFGQGTRLTVV.

V usage is TRBV14 and J usage is TRBJ2-5; 14 nucleotides match TRBD2. From germline, CDR1 is SGHDN and CDR2 FVKESK. The CDR3 sequence is 15 residues long. The V segment lost 6 bases and the J segment 6 bases; nucleotides outside the gene matches: 6. CDR3 amino acids: CASSRLAGGLQTQYF. CDR3 sequence (DNA): TGTGCCAGCAGTCGACTAGCGGGGGGGCTCCAGACCCAGTACTTC.

The count of this clone is one. The gene calls are TRBV9 and TRBJ1-2, with TRBD1 matching over 7 bases. V trimming: 3 bases; J trimming: 5 bases; junction bases outside the gene matches: 7. The CDR3 covers 14 residues. In germline, CDR1 is SGDLS, CDR2 YYNGEE. For the CDR3, the DNA is TGTGCCAGCAGCGCCGGGACAGTAAATTATGGCTACACCTTC. This sequence encodes CASSAGTVNYGYTF.

CDR3 loop: CATAPGTGGYEQYF. CDR3 in DNA: TGTGCCACTGCACCCGGGACAGGGGGATACGAGCAGTACTTC. V is TRBV15 and J is TRBJ2-7; TRBD1 aligns across 11 bases. Germline V gene data show CDR1 as LNHNV and CDR2 as YYDKDF (reference sequence). This CDR3 is built from 14 residues. J was trimmed by 4 bases and V by 9 bases; bases with no gene match: 8.

This rearrangement joins TRBV18 to TRBJ1-6; TRBD1 might be the D (5 bases). V dropped 5 bases and J dropped 3 bases, with 8 bases sitting between them. CDR1 is KGHSH and CDR2 is LQKENI in the germline V gene. The CDR3 has 14 amino acids. In DNA, the CDR3 is TGTGCCAGCTCATTGACAGACTATAATTCACCCCTCCACTTT. It translates to CASSLTDYNSPLHF.

The CDR3 region has the DNA TGTGCAAGTCGCTTCAGTCCAAGGACAACTATCTACGAGCAGTACTTC. Translated: CASRFSPRTTIYEQYF. The J gene is TRBJ2-7, the V gene TRBV12-2; the D call of TRBD1 is as the table states it, not checked on the DNA. TRBV12-2 is listed as a pseudogene. The CDR3 has 16 amino acids.

The chain couples TRBV6-5 to TRBJ1-2; D remains unclear. CDR3 size: 14 residues. Germline values: CDR1 MNHEY, CDR2 SVGAGI. Trimming pared 2 bases from V and 8 bases from J, leaving 15 bases between. The CDR3 reads CASSYGLRAGGYTF. The CDR3 DNA reads TGTGCCAGCAGTTACGGGTTACGGGCGGGCGGCTACACCTTC.

J is TRBJ1-5 and V is TRBV4-1; D is ambiguous. V shed 2 bases and J shed 4 bases, with 12 bases lying between them. This CDR3 region has 15 residues. Looked up from germline, CDR1 is MGHRA and CDR2 is YSYEKL. The CDR3 loop is CASSQMRGKNQPQHF. CDR3 nucleotide sequence: TGCGCCAGCAGCCAAATGAGAGGGAAAAATCAGCCCCAGCATTTT.

The V call is TRBV7-8, the J call TRBJ1-3, with a possible D match to TRBD1 (6 bases). The CDR3 sequence is 17 residues long. Trimming shortened V by 5 bases and J by 0 bases, and 17 bases separated the two germline ends. Germline CDR1 SGHVS, CDR2 FQNEAQ. The CDR3 reads CASSHQATGNSGNTIYF. The CDR3 nucleotides read TGTGCCAGCAGCCACCAGGCGACAGGAAACTCTGGAAACACCATATATTTT.

The chain links TRBV14 to TRBJ2-7; D possibly corresponds to TRBD2 (5 bases). Trimming left V 2 bases short and J 2 bases short, with 16 bases between. The CDR3 spans 16 residues. Germline V gene sequence: CDR1 SGHDN, CDR2 FVKESK. The chain's CDR3 is CASSQLLWGDTYEQYF. CDR3 DNA sequence: TGTGCCAGCAGCCAATTACTTTGGGGAGATACCTACGAGCAGTACTTC.

The genes are TRBV25-1 and TRBJ1-3; D is undetermined. The CDR3 length is 13 residues. The V end was cut by 4 bases, the J end by 0 bases, with 4 bases between. Germline-derived CDR1 and CDR2 are MGHDK and SYGVNS. This CDR3 is CASSVRSGNTIYF. In DNA form, the CDR3 reads TGTGCCAGCAGTGTACGCTCTGGAAACACCATATATTTT.

The CDR3 nucleotides are TGCGCCAGCAGCCCGGAGGGGGTAGGAGCGGGGGGGCCCCCAGATACGCAGTATTTT. This sequence encodes CASSPEGVGAGGPPDTQYF. V and J are TRBV4-3 and TRBJ2-3; 10 bases agree with TRBD2. Germline V gives CDR1 LGHNA, CDR2 YSLEER. The V gene end was trimmed by 4 bases and the J gene end by 4 bases; junction bases not matched to a gene: 17. This CDR3 has 19 amino acids.

V and J are TRBV23-1 and TRBJ2-4, with 8 bases that match TRBD1. TRBV23-1 is an ORF, with its function uncertain. Trimming removed 4 bases from V and 0 bases from J; junction bases left unmatched: 11. The CDR3 has 18 amino acids. CDR3 bases: TGCGCCAGCAGTCCTAATGATACAGGGGGGTCAGCCAAAAACATTCAGTACTTC. Its translation is CASSPNDTGGSAKNIQYF.

This clone has more than one count but fewer than ten. The chain couples TRBV6-2 or TRBV6-3 to TRBJ2-3; D possibly corresponds to TRBD1 (6 bases). CDR3 length: 16 amino acids. V was cut by 4 bases and J by 1 base, with 15 bases left in between. Germline-derived CDR1 and CDR2 are MNHEY and SVGEGT. The CDR3 DNA follows: TGTGCCAGCAGTTCGTTCAGGGGCGGCCGCACAGATACGCAGTATTTT. Residues: CASSSFRGGRTDTQYF.

The V and J genes are TRBV7-6 and TRBJ1-3, with 8 bases lining up with TRBD1. Germline CDR1 reads SGHVS; CDR2 reads FNYEAQ. This CDR3 comprises 16 residues. Trimming took 3 bases from V and 3 from J; bases not matched to a gene: 7. The CDR3 bases are TGTGCCAGCAGCTTGTCGACAGGGGCGGTTGGAAACACCATATATTTT. As protein: CASSLSTGAVGNTIYF.

This rearrangement joins TRBV3-1 (or the pseudogene TRBV3-2) to TRBJ1-1; D perhaps matches TRBD1 (5 bases). The length of the CDR3 is 13 residues. Trimming cost V 2 bases and J 8 bases, with 12 bases left between them. Per the germline V gene, CDR1 is LGHDT and CDR2 is YNNKEL (reference sequence). In DNA form, the CDR3 reads TGTGCCAGCAGCCAATTGACAGTGCCGGAAGCTTTCTTT. Its protein product is CASSQLTVPEAFF.